This T cell receptor beta chain was captured in a study of blood T cell repertoires in COVID-19. Method: immunoSEQ multiplex PCR; TCRdb's copy keeps in-frame clones and lacks some. The table records more than 400,000 clones, 70% to 90% of them present only once. The source of this sequence is a human donor in a cohort sampled during active COVID-19. The specimen sequenced was peripheral blood.

The CDR3 here is CASSLSGAGGNQPQHF. In DNA form, the CDR3 reads TGTGCCAGCAGTTTATCCGGAGCGGGCGGAAATCAGCCCCAGCATTTT. This sequence joins TRBV27 and TRBJ1-5; D is unclear. Looked up from germline, CDR1 is MNHEY and CDR2 is SMNVEV (reference sequence). The CDR3 is 16 residues long. V lost 0 bases and J 4 bases, leaving 13 bases between the germline ends.